These 24 T cell receptor beta chains were all obtained from the same sample, sequenced in a study of T cell responses to AZD1222 COVID-19 vaccine. Here immunoSEQ multiplex PCR was the method, and the copy in TCRdb shows in-frame clones only, minus some. The sample yields about 120,000 clones, approximately 88% seen once. This specimen consisted of peripheral blood, obtained on day 0 of AZD1222 vaccination. The receptors derive from an adult in good health.

V is TRBV7-9 and J is TRBJ1-2; no reliable D call. In germline, CDR1 is SEHNR, CDR2 FQNEAQ (reference sequence). V was shortened by 0 bases and J by 9 bases, with 17 bases between the two germline ends. The CDR3 covers 15 residues. CDR3 sequence (DNA): TGTGCCAGCAGCTTAGCAGGGTCTAGGCCGGGGAGCTACACCTTC. Translation gives CASSLAGSRPGSYTF.

This clone appeared once. The rearrangement uses TRBV6-5 and TRBJ1-3; D remains ambiguous. Germline values: CDR1 MNHEY, CDR2 SVGAGI. CDR3 length: 15 amino acids. The germline V and J ends were trimmed by 6 bases and 0 bases, with 12 bases remaining between them. The CDR3 protein is CASRSPWSSGNTIYF. The CDR3 nucleotides are TGTGCCAGCAGGTCCCCGTGGAGCTCTGGAAACACCATATATTTT.

CDR3 bases: TGTGCCAGCAGTTACGTCCCGAACACTGAAGCTTTCTTT. Its protein product is CASSYVPNTEAFF. This chain connects TRBV6-6 to TRBJ1-1; D is unclear. Germline loops: CDR1 MNHNY, CDR2 SVGAGI (reference sequence). V was pared by 2 bases and J by 1 base, with 5 bases between. The length of the CDR3 is 13 residues.

This chain links TRBV19 with TRBJ2-2; D remains ambiguous. V lost 5 bases, J lost 6 bases, and 13 bases lay in between. CDR3 length: 14 residues. Per germline, CDR1 LNHDA and CDR2 SQIVND (reference sequence). CDR3 coding DNA: TGTGCCAGTAGTCCCCGTGGGATTCCCGGGGAGCTGTTTTTT. Protein sequence: CASSPRGIPGELFF.

V usage is TRBV6-5 and J usage is TRBJ2-1; 7 nucleotides align to TRBD1. The germline gives CDR1 MNHEY, CDR2 SVGAGI. J was trimmed by 8 bases and V by 4 bases; bases with no gene match: 8. The CDR3 sequence is 14 residues long. CDR3 nucleotide sequence: TGTGCCAGCAGTTTATCCACAGGGGTACATGAGCAGTTCTTC. It codes for CASSLSTGVHEQFF.

The chain couples TRBV6-5 to TRBJ1-2; D possibly corresponds to TRBD1 (6 bases). Germline V gives CDR1 MNHEY, CDR2 SVGAGI. This CDR3 spans 14 amino acids. Deletions cut 2 bases from V and 8 bases from J, with 15 bases between. This chain's CDR3 is CASSYIKTGSGYTF. CDR3 sequence (DNA): TGTGCCAGCAGTTACATTAAGACAGGCAGCGGCTACACCTTC.

This clone showed up just a few times. V gene TRBV6-1 combines with J gene TRBJ1-1; TRBD1 matches 8 bases. The CDR3 length is 16 residues. CDR1 is MNHNS and CDR2 is SASEGT in the germline V gene. The V and J ends lost 0 bases and 1 base, in that order; junction bases with no gene match: 4. CDR3 protein: CASSEALGQGNTEAFF. The CDR3 nucleotides read TGTGCCAGCAGTGAAGCCCTCGGACAGGGGAACACTGAAGCTTTCTTT.

A note on this clone: The sample has other DNA sequences that encode this CDR3 too. This chain joins TRBV6-5 and TRBJ1-4; possibly TRBD1 for D (6 bases). The length of the CDR3 is 14 residues. Germline V gene lookup returns CDR1 MNHEY and CDR2 SVGAGI. V shed 6 bases and J shed 3 bases, with 11 bases lying between them. In nucleotides, the CDR3 is TGTGCCAGCAGCCCAGGACAGTCTAATGAAAAACTGTTTTTT. Translation gives CASSPGQSNEKLFF.

The chain couples TRBV16 to TRBJ2-1; a weak D match, TRBD2 (5 bases). The CDR3 loop spans 13 amino acids. V was shortened by 4 bases and J by 7 bases, with 11 bases between the two germline ends. Germline-derived CDR1 and CDR2 are KGHSY and FQNENV. CDR3 bases: TGTGCCAGCAGCCTCCCCGGAGGTAATGAGCAGTTCTTC. Encoded protein: CASSLPGGNEQFF. The full variable domain, with the rest looked up from reference TRBV16 and TRBJ2-1, is GEEVAQTPKHLVRGEGQKAKLYCAPIKGHSYVFWYQQVLKNEFKFLISFQNENVFDETGMPKERFSAKCLPNSPCSLEIQATKLEDSAVYFCASSLPGGNEQFFGPGTRLTVL.

CDR3 sequence (DNA): TGTGCCAGCAGCGCCGGGACAGCCACACTCGAGCAGTACTTC. Protein product: CASSAGTATLEQYF. The chain joins TRBV9 to TRBJ2-7; TRBD1 matches 7 bases. There are 14 residues in the CDR3. Germline V gene lookup returns CDR1 SGDLS and CDR2 YYNGEE. V lost 3 bases, J lost 6 bases, and 9 bases stayed unmatched.

This clone has more than one count but fewer than ten. The chain is built from TRBV19 and TRBJ1-2, with D perhaps matching TRBD1 (6 bases). V dropped 5 bases and J dropped 8 bases, with 21 bases sitting between them. The germline V gene has CDR1 LNHDA and CDR2 SQIVND (reference sequence). The CDR3 sequence is 15 residues long. CDR3 in amino acids: CASSPDSTGSAGYTF. As DNA, the CDR3 is TGTGCCAGTAGTCCCGACTCGACAGGCAGTGCGGGCTACACCTTC. The full variable domain, with the rest looked up from reference TRBV19 and TRBJ1-2, is DGGITQSPKYLFRKEGQNVTLSCEQNLNHDAMYWYRQDPGQGLRLIYYSQIVNDFQKGDIAEGYSVSREKKESFPLTVTSAQKNPTAFYLCASSPDSTGSAGYTFGSGTRLTVV.

In the case of this clone: Compared with germline, one end of the junction differs, possibly owing to a read error. This chain uses TRBV30 with TRBJ1-3; D is possibly TRBD1 (6 bases). CDR1 and CDR2 (germline): GTSNPN, SVGIG (reference sequence). There are 13 residues in the CDR3. CDR3 amino acids: CAARQVPLLGDHF. The CDR3 DNA reads TGTGCCGCCCGACAGGTCCCCCTGCTAGGGGATCATTTT.

The chain couples TRBV7-8 to TRBJ1-3, with TRBD1 matching 7 bases. This CDR3 contains 16 residues. The germline V gene has CDR1 SGHVS and CDR2 FQNEAQ. With 2 bases clipped from V and 1 base from J, the junction kept 5 bases outside the gene matches. The CDR3 DNA reads TGTGCCAGCAGCTTACGAACAGGGGTTTCTGGAAACACCATATATTTT. As protein: CASSLRTGVSGNTIYF.

V and J are TRBV9 and TRBJ2-7, with 10 nucleotides matching TRBD2. The CDR3 contains 16 residues. The germline CDR1 and CDR2 sequences are SGDLS and YYNGEE. V shed 0 bases and J 6 bases; nucleotides not matched to a gene: 9. Written as DNA, the CDR3 is TGTGCCAGCAGCGTAGCTAGTCTAGCGGGAGCTTTCGAGCAGTACTTC. It yields the protein CASSVASLAGAFEQYF.

The V call is TRBV11-2, the J call TRBJ2-2; D perhaps matches TRBD1 (7 bases). Trimming shortened V by 5 bases and J by 0 bases, and 13 bases separated the two germline ends. The CDR3 runs to 16 residues. CDR1 is SGHAT, CDR2 FQNNGV, per germline. This CDR3 reads CASSVGGTANTGELFF. The CDR3 DNA follows: TGTGCCAGCAGCGTTGGGGGGACAGCGAACACCGGGGAGCTGTTTTTT.

This clone was counted a few times. The gene calls are TRBV9 and TRBJ2-5; the match to TRBD2 covers 13 bases. Germline lookup yields CDR1 SGDLS and CDR2 YYNGEE. This CDR3 has 15 residues. Trimming cost V 4 bases and J 4 bases; bases outside gene matches: 4. The CDR3 DNA reads as TGTGCCAGCAGCTCCGGGACTAGCGGGACAGAGACCCAGTACTTC. It specifies CASSSGTSGTETQYF.

V is TRBV5-1 and J is TRBJ2-7; D might be TRBD2 (5 bases). This CDR3 has 13 amino acids. The germline V and J ends were trimmed by 5 bases and 1 base, with 10 bases remaining between them. From germline, CDR1 is SGHRS and CDR2 YFSETQ. The CDR3 protein is CASSTSGSYEQYF. Written as DNA, the CDR3 is TGCGCCAGCAGTACTAGTGGGTCCTACGAGCAGTACTTC.

The chain couples TRBV18 to TRBJ2-2, with D possibly being TRBD2 (7 bases). The CDR3 spans 17 residues. CDR1 and CDR2 (germline): KGHSH, LQKENI. With 0 bases removed from V and 4 bases from J, the gap between germline ends came to 15 bases. The CDR3 coding sequence is TGTGCCAGCTCACCACCGGCCGGGGGCGGGGGCACCGGGGAGCTGTTTTTT. Its translation is CASSPPAGGGGTGELFF.

This clone was seen a handful of times. The chain uses TRBV5-1 and TRBJ1-2; TRBD1 matches 8 bases. The trim removed 0 bases at V and 7 bases at J, leaving 11 bases unmatched. Per germline, CDR1 SGHRS and CDR2 YFSETQ. The CDR3 length is 16 residues. For the CDR3, the DNA is TGCGCCAGCAGCTTGGATGGACAGGGTTTGGAGGGTGGCTACACCTTC. Translation gives CASSLDGQGLEGGYTF.

This chain joins TRBV5-5 and TRBJ1-1; D not resolved. Germline values: CDR1 SGHKS, CDR2 YYEKEE (reference sequence). V dropped 2 bases and J dropped 0 bases, with 14 bases sitting between them. The CDR3 runs 16 residues. Written as DNA, the CDR3 is TGTGCCAGCAGCTTTCAAGGGATCGGCTTGAACACTGAAGCTTTCTTT. It is translated as CASSFQGIGLNTEAFF.

The V and J genes are TRBV6-5 and TRBJ2-7; 8 nucleotides match TRBD1. J was trimmed by 0 bases and V by 6 bases; bases with no gene match: 7. Germline CDR1 reads MNHEY; CDR2 reads SVGAGI. The length of the CDR3 is 15 residues. The chain's CDR3 is CASSPGTGVSYEQYF. CDR3 sequence (DNA): TGTGCCAGCAGCCCCGGGACAGGAGTCTCCTACGAGCAGTACTTC.

This chain joins TRBV3-1 (or the pseudogene TRBV3-2) and TRBJ1-6; D is ambiguous. The V and J ends lost 1 base and 10 bases respectively, with 11 bases between them. Per germline, CDR1 LGHDT and CDR2 YNNKEL (reference sequence). This CDR3 contains 14 residues. CDR3 sequence (DNA): TGTGCCAGCAGCCAAGGCCCGGGAATATCACCCCTCCACTTT. The encoded protein is CASSQGPGISPLHF.

The chain links TRBV14 to TRBJ1-2; D remains unclear. Trimming cost V 1 base and J 5 bases, with 11 bases left between them. Germline CDR1 SGHDN, CDR2 FVKESK. CDR3 length equals 14 residues. Here the CDR3 DNA reads TGTGCCAGCAGCCAAGGAGGACCCCTTTATGGCTACACCTTC. Protein product: CASSQGGPLYGYTF.

This chain links TRBV7-2 with TRBJ1-5, with 9 bases fitting TRBD1. The CDR3 length is 15 residues. V lost 3 bases and J lost 7; bases outside the gene matches: 7. CDR1 and CDR2 (germline): SGHTA, FQGNSA. In nucleotides, the CDR3 is TGTGCCAGCAGCTTCACAGGGGGCGCGACCCAGCCCCAGCATTTT. Its protein product is CASSFTGGATQPQHF.